This entry lists 2 T cell receptor beta chains sequenced from one sample in a study of cytomegalovirus exposure and HLA in healthy donors. Amplification used 60 Vbeta primers and 13 Jbeta primers. Profiled with immunoSEQ multiplex PCR; TCRdb holds only in-frame clones, not every one. The data show roughly 180,000 clones, around 80% seen once. The sample taken for sequencing was PBMCs. The receptors were gathered from a woman aged 25 to 39 in good health and CMV-seropositive.

CDR3 nucleotides: TGTGCCAGCAGCGTAGTCGGACAGGGAGACTACAATGAGCAGTTCTTC. Its translation is CASSVVGQGDYNEQFF. This chain uses TRBV9 with TRBJ2-1; 8 positions match TRBD1. J was trimmed by 3 bases and V by 0 bases; bases with no gene match: 5. The CDR3 contains 16 residues. The V gene's germline CDR1 is SGDLS and CDR2 YYNGEE.

The gene calls are TRBV5-1 and TRBJ1-1; no reliable D call. This CDR3 has 14 amino acids. Trimming cost V 4 bases and J 2 bases, with 12 bases left between them. Germline-derived CDR1 and CDR2 are SGHRS and YFSETQ. CDR3 sequence reads: CASSPDTTNTEAFF. The CDR3 bases are TGCGCCAGCAGCCCAGACACCACAAACACTGAAGCTTTCTTT.